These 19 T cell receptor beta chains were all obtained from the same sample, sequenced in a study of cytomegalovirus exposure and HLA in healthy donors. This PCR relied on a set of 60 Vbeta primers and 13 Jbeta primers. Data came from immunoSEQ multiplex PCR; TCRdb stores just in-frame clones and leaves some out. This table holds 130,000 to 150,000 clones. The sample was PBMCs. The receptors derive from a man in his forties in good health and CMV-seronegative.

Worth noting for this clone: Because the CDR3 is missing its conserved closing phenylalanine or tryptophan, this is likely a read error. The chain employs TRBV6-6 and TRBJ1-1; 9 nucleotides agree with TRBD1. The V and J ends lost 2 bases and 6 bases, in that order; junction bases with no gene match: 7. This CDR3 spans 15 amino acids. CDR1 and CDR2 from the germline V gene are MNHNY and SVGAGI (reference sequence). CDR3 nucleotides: TGTGCCAGCAGTTACCTACAGGGGGCGGGGGCTGAAGCTTTCCTT. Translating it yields CASSYLQGAGAEAFL.

CDR3 protein: CASSSSVHEKLFF. The CDR3 nucleotides read TGTGCCAGCAGCTCTAGCGTCCATGAAAAACTGTTTTTT. V and J are TRBV13 and TRBJ1-4; D not certain. Trimming shortened V by 4 bases and J by 6 bases, and 9 bases separated the two germline ends. CDR3 length: 13 residues. CDR1 PRHDT and CDR2 FYEKMQ come from the germline V gene (reference sequence). Full variable domain (rest looked up from reference TRBV13 and TRBJ1-4): AAGVIQSPRHLIKEKRETATLKCYPIPRHDTVYWYQQGPGQDPQFLISFYEKMQSDKGSIPDRFSAQQFSDYHSELNMSSLELGDSALYFCASSSSVHEKLFFGSGTQLSVL.

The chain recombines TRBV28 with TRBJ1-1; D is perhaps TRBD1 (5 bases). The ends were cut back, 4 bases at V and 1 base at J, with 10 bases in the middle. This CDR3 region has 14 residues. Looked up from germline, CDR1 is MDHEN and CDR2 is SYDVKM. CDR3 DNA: TGTGCCAGCAGTTACCAGGGTTCGAACACTGAAGCTTTCTTT. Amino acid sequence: CASSYQGSNTEAFF. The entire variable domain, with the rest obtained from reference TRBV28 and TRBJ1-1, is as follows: DVKVTQSSRYLVKRTGEKVFLECVQDMDHENMFWYRQDPGLGLRLIYFSYDVKMKEKGDIPEGYSVSREKKERFSLILESASTNQTSMYLCASSYQGSNTEAFFGQGTRLTVV.

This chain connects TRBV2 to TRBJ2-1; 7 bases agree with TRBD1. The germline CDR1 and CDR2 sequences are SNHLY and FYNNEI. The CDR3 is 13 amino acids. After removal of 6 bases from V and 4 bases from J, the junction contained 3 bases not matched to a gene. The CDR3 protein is CASRGTEYNEQFF. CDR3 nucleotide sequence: TGTGCCAGCAGGGGGACAGAATACAATGAGCAGTTCTTC.

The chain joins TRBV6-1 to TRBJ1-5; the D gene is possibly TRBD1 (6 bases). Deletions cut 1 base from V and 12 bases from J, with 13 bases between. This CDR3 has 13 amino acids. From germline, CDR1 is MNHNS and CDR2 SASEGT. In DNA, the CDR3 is TGTGCCAGCAGTGAAGAAACAGGGAATCTCCAGCATTTT. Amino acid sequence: CASSEETGNLQHF.

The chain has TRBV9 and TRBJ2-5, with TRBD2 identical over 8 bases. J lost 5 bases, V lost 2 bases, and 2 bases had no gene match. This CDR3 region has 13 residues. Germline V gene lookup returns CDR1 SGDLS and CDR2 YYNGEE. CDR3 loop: CASSVGGAETQYF. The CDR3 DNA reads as TGTGCCAGCAGCGTCGGGGGGGCGGAGACCCAGTACTTC.

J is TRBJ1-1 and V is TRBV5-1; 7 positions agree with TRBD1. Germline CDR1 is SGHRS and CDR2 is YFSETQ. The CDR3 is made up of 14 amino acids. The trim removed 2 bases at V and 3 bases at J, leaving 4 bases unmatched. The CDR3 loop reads CASSFGGGHTEAFF. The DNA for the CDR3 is TGCGCCAGCAGCTTCGGAGGGGGCCACACTGAAGCTTTCTTT.

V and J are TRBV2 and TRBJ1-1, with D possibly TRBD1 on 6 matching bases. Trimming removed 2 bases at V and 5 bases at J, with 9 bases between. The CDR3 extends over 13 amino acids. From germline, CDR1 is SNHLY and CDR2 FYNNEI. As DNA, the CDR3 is TGTGCCAGCAGTGAAACAGGGAAAACTGAAGCTTTCTTT. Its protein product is CASSETGKTEAFF.

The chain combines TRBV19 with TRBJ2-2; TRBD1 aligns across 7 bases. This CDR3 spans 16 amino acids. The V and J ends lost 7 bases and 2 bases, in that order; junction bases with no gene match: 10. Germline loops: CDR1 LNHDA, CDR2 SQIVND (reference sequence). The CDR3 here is CASTEMGQINTGELFF. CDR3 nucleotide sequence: TGTGCCAGTACGGAAATGGGACAGATAAACACCGGGGAGCTGTTTTTT.

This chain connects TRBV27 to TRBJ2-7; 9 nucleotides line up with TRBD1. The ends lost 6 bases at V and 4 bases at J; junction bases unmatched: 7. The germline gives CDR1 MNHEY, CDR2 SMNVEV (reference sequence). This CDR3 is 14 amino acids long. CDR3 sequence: CASRGTGILYEQYF. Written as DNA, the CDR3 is TGTGCCAGCAGGGGGACAGGGATCCTTTACGAGCAGTACTTC.

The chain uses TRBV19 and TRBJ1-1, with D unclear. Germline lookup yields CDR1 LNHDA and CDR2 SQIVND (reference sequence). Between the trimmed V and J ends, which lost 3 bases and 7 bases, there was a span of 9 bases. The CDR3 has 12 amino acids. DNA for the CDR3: TGTGCCAGTAGTATGACCCAGCGTGAAGCTTTCTTT. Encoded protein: CASSMTQREAFF. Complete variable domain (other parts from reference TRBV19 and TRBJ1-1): DGGITQSPKYLFRKEGQNVTLSCEQNLNHDAMYWYRQDPGQGLRLIYYSQIVNDFQKGDIAEGYSVSREKKESFPLTVTSAQKNPTAFYLCASSMTQREAFFGQGTRLTVV.

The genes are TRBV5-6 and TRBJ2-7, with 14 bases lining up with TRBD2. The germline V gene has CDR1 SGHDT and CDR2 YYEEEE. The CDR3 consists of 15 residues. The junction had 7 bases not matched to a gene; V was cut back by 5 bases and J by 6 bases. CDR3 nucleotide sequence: TGTGCCAGCAGGGGACTAGCGGGGGATGTGGCCGAGCAGTACTTC. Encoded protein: CASRGLAGDVAEQYF.

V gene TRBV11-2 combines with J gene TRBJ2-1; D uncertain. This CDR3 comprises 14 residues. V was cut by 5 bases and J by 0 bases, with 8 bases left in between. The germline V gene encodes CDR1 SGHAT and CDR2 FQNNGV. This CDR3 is CASSLRASYNEQFF. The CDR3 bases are TGTGCCAGCAGCCTTCGAGCCTCCTACAATGAGCAGTTCTTC.

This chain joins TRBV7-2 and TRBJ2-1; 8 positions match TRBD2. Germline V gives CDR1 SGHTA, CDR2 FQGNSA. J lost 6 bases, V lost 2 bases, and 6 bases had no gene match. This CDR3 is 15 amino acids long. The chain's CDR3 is CASSLRRGVSNEQFF. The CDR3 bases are TGTGCCAGCAGCTTACGGCGGGGGGTAAGCAATGAGCAGTTCTTC. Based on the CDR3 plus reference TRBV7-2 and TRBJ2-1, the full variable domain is GAGVSQSPSNKVTEKGKDVELRCDPISGHTALYWYRQSLGQGLEFLIYFQGNSAPDKSGLPSDRFSAERTGGSVSTLTIQRTQQEDSAVYLCASSLRRGVSNEQFFGPGTRLTVL.

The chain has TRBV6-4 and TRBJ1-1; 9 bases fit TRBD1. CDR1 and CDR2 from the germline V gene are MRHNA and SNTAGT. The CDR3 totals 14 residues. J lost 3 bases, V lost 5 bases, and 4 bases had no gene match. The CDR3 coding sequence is TGTGCCAGCAGTCCACAGGGGGCGGACACTGAAGCTTTCTTT. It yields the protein CASSPQGADTEAFF.

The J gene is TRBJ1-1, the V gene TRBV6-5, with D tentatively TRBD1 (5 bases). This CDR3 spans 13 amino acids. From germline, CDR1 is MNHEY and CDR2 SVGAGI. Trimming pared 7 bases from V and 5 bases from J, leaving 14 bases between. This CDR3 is CASTHGGGTEAFF. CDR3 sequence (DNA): TGTGCCAGCACCCACGGGGGAGGAACTGAAGCTTTCTTT.

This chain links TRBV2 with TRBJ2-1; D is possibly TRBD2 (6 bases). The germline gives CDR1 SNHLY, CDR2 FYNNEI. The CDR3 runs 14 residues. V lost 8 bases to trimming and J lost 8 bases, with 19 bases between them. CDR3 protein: CASRPYGGAYEQFF. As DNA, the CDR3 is TGTGCCAGCCGCCCGTACGGGGGAGCGTATGAGCAGTTCTTC.

CDR3 residues: CASSPGLAGDRSYEQYF. CDR3 nucleotides: TGTGCCAGCAGCCCAGGACTAGCGGGGGACCGCTCCTACGAGCAGTACTTC. The V and J genes are TRBV2 and TRBJ2-7, with 13 bases identical to TRBD2. Trimming removed 6 bases from V and 0 bases from J; junction bases left unmatched: 8. The CDR3 has 17 amino acids. CDR1 and CDR2 from the germline V gene are SNHLY and FYNNEI.

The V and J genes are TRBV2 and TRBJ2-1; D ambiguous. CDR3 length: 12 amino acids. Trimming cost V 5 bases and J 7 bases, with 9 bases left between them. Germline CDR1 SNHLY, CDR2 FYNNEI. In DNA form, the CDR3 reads TGTGCCAGCAGTACCAATCGGAATGAGCAGTTCTTC. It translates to CASSTNRNEQFF.